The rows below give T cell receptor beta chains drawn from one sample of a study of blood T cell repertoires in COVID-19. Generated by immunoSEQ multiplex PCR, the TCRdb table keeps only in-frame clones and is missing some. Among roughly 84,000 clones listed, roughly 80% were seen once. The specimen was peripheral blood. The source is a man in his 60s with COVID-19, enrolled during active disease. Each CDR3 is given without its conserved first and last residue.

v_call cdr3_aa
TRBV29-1 SVARDRGDGYT
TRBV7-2 ASSQTGLNEQF
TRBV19 ASRDRALFPEQF
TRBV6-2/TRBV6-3 ASSYSRISNTEAF
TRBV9 ASSAETSYEQY
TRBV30 AWSSDRANQPQH
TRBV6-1 ASSEETNSPLH
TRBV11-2 ASSLQGSYEQY
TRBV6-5 ASSYAWGLTDTQY
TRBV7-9 ASSARQGATYEQY
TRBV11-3 ASSFGGGSPLH
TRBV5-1 ASSPGTAQGTQY
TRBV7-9 ASSQAHRGNPYEQY
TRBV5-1 ASSPGWTGDADTQY
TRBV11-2 ASSLALQTESTQY
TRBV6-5 ASRDRVEQY
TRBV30 AWRSGYNEQF
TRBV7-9 ASSLELGGTEAF
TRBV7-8 ASSPLLGVGYGYT
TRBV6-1 ASSDTGTGFGQPQH
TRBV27 ASSPNSLGANVLT
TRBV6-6 ASNPVAGGSTDTQY
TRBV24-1 ATSDERRVHEQF
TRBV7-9 ASSHTPGGTQY
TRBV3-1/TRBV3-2 ASSQRDRAVLGTEAF
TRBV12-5 ASGFSQVDNEQF
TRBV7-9 ASSPLEGPIFYGYT
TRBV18 ASSEGLSYEQY
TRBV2 ASSGGDVVREQY
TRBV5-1 ASSLSMRQGGEAF
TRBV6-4 ASSDTDRGTEAF
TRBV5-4 ASSSERGGNGELF
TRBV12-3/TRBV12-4 ASRSSVDRVAF
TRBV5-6 ASSLWRGHTGELF
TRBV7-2 ASSDTTGNTIY
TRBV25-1 ASSQTGSGQPQH
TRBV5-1 ASTEGTVNSPLH
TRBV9 ASSVVGGRGDEQF
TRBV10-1 ASSPGGVGVSPLH
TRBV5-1 ASKSSGGSYEQY
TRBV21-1 ASSILPVWH
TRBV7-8 ASSSRQGNQETQY
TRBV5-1 ASSLASGHMNTEAF
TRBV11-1 ASSLDRVDGYT
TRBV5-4 ASNPWGLNTGELF
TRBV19 ASNPGTGGSTEAF
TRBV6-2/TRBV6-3 ASSYHVGLAISYNEQF
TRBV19 ASTRREEGGYT
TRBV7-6 ASSLAGVSGGWETQY
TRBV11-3 ASHRGIDTGELF